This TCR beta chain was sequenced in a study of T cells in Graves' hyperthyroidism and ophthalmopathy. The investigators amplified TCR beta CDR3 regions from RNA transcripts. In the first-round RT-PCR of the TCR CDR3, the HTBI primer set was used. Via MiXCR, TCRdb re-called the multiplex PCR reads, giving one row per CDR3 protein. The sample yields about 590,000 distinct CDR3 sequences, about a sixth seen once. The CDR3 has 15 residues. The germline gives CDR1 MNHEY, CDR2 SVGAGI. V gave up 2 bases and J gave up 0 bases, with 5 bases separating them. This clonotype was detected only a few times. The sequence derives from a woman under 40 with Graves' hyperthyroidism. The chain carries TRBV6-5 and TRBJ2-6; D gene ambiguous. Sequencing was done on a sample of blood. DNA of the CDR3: TGTGCCAGCAGTTACGCGGCCTCTGGGGCCAACGTCCTGACTTTC. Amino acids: CASSYAASGANVLTF.